A single sample is the source of the 8 T cell receptor beta chains below, sequenced in a study of cytomegalovirus exposure and HLA in healthy donors. Researchers ran the PCR with 60 Vbeta and 13 Jbeta primers. Only in-frame clones appear in the TCRdb table, and some are missing; sequencing was by immunoSEQ multiplex PCR. Recorded for this sample: 110,000 to 150,000 clones. Sequencing input: PBMCs. All receptors come from a man aged 35 to 55 in good health and CMV-seronegative.

J is TRBJ2-1 and V is TRBV5-1; 11 bases are a match to TRBD2. The CDR3 totals 14 residues. Germline-derived CDR1 and CDR2 are SGHRS and YFSETQ. V was pared by 4 bases and J by 12 bases, with 9 bases of the junction left unmatched. CDR3 residues: CASSPELAGGRQFF. The DNA for the CDR3 is TGCGCCAGCAGCCCGGAATTAGCGGGGGGGCGGCAGTTCTTC. The full variable domain, rest sourced from reference TRBV5-1 and TRBJ2-1, is KAGVTQTPRYLIKTRGQQVTLSCSPISGHRSVSWYQQTPGQGLQFLFEYFSETQRNKGNFPGRFSGRQFSNSRSEMNVSTLELGDSALYLCASSPELAGGRQFFGPGTRLTVL.

The chain carries TRBV2 and TRBJ2-5; D call uncertain. V lost 7 bases and J 5 bases, leaving 11 bases between the germline ends. The CDR3 loop spans 12 amino acids. Germline CDR1 reads SNHLY; CDR2 reads FYNNEI. The CDR3 loop is CASNQIGETQYF. CDR3 bases: TGTGCCAGCAACCAGATCGGGGAGACCCAGTACTTC.

This chain uses TRBV10-3 with TRBJ2-5; no reliable D call. V was clipped by 3 bases and J by 3 bases, with 5 bases between them. The germline gives CDR1 ENHRY, CDR2 SYGVKD. The CDR3 consists of 12 residues. The CDR3 nucleotides read TGTGCCATCAGTGACTCTGAAGAGACCCAGTACTTC. It is translated as CAISDSEETQYF.

In nucleotides, the CDR3 is TGTGCCAGCTCACCTACGGAGGCAGATACGCAGTATTTT. Protein sequence: CASSPTEADTQYF. The chain uses TRBV18 and TRBJ2-3; D is possibly TRBD2 (5 bases). Trimming left V 3 bases short and J 4 bases short, with 8 bases between. CDR1 is KGHSH, CDR2 LQKENI, per germline. This CDR3 is 13 amino acids long.

The chain recombines TRBV4-3 with TRBJ2-3; D is unresolved. The germline CDR1 and CDR2 sequences are LGHNA and YSLEER. The CDR3 covers 15 residues. Trimming cost V 4 bases and J 0 bases, with 11 bases left between them. CDR3 sequence: CASSLTRSSTDTQYF. The CDR3 DNA sequence: TGCGCCAGCAGCCTCACCAGGTCTAGCACAGATACGCAGTATTTT.

The chain combines TRBV7-2 with TRBJ2-7; D is possibly TRBD2 (5 bases). CDR1 SGHTA and CDR2 FQGNSA come from the germline V gene. The CDR3 covers 14 residues. The ends were cut back, 5 bases at V and 2 bases at J, with 13 bases in the middle. CDR3 in amino acids: CASSPGSQTYEQYF. In DNA, the CDR3 is TGTGCCAGCAGCCCGGGGTCCCAGACCTACGAGCAGTACTTC.

J is TRBJ1-1 and V is TRBV6-1; TRBD1 matches at 8 bases. Germline V CDR1 and CDR2: MNHNS, SASEGT. V gave up 8 bases and J gave up 0 bases; unmatched junction bases: 5. This CDR3 contains 14 residues. CDR3 loop: CASSTGGVNTEAFF. The CDR3, as DNA: TGTGCCAGCTCAACAGGGGGGGTGAACACTGAAGCTTTCTTT.

V usage is TRBV4-1 and J usage is TRBJ1-5, with 8 bases lining up with TRBD1. The germline V gene has CDR1 MGHRA and CDR2 YSYEKL. The J segment lost 11 bases and the V segment lost 2 bases, leaving 14 bases of the junction unmatched. The CDR3 has 16 residues. The CDR3 reads CASSQKPGQDERAQHF. In DNA, the CDR3 is TGCGCCAGCAGCCAAAAACCGGGACAGGATGAGAGGGCCCAGCATTTT.